This paragraph covers one T cell receptor (beta chain) sequence. The antigen is not known. The sample originates from a study of Ad26.COV2.S vaccination and SARS-CoV-2 variants. Indicated treatment: about 20 received Ad26.COV2.S at low or high dose, single or two shots; about 5 received placebo; per-sample allocation not given. At day 63 after the first vaccine or placebo injection, samples were drawn. The donor was a Boston adult aged 18-55 years. Participants' vaccine, an Ad26 vector, delivered Wuhan-strain SARS-CoV-2 spike. The method was immunoSEQ multiplex PCR; TCRdb's version includes in-frame clones alone and lacks a portion of them. This sample has about 440,000 clones, with less than 95% found just once. Study-wide results and limits: CD8+ and CD4+ T cells specific for spike reportedly responded with substantial breadth after vaccination.

The origin of this receptor is a person between 18 and 60 years old who received the Ad26.COV2.S COVID-19 vaccine or a placebo. The sequencing here drew on peripheral blood, taken in a trial of Ad26.COV2.S vaccine versus placebo.

The CDR3 sequence is CASSQGAGATDTQYF. The CDR3 DNA reads as TGTGCCAGCAGCCAAGGAGCGGGAGCAACAGATACGCAGTATTTT. The gene calls are TRBV4-2 and TRBJ2-3; the match to TRBD2 covers 8 bases. The CDR3 loop spans 15 amino acids. Germline CDR1 is LGHNA and CDR2 is YNFKEQ. V trimming: 1 base; J trimming: 3 bases; junction bases outside the gene matches: 3.